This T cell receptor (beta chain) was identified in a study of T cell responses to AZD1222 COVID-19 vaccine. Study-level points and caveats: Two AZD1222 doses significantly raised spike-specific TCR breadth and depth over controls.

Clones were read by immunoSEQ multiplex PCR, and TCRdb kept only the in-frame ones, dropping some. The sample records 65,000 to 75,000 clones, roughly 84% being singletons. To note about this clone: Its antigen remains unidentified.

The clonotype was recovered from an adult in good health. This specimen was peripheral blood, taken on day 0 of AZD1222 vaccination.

The CDR3 loop reads CATSRDGVGSNQPQHF. DNA of the CDR3: TGTGCCACCAGCAGAGATGGGGTGGGGAGCAATCAGCCCCAGCATTTT. This chain uses TRBV15 with TRBJ1-5; D is uncertain. The CDR3 length is 16 residues. V shed 0 bases and J shed 1 base, with 10 bases lying between them. In germline, CDR1 is LNHNV, CDR2 YYDKDF (reference sequence).